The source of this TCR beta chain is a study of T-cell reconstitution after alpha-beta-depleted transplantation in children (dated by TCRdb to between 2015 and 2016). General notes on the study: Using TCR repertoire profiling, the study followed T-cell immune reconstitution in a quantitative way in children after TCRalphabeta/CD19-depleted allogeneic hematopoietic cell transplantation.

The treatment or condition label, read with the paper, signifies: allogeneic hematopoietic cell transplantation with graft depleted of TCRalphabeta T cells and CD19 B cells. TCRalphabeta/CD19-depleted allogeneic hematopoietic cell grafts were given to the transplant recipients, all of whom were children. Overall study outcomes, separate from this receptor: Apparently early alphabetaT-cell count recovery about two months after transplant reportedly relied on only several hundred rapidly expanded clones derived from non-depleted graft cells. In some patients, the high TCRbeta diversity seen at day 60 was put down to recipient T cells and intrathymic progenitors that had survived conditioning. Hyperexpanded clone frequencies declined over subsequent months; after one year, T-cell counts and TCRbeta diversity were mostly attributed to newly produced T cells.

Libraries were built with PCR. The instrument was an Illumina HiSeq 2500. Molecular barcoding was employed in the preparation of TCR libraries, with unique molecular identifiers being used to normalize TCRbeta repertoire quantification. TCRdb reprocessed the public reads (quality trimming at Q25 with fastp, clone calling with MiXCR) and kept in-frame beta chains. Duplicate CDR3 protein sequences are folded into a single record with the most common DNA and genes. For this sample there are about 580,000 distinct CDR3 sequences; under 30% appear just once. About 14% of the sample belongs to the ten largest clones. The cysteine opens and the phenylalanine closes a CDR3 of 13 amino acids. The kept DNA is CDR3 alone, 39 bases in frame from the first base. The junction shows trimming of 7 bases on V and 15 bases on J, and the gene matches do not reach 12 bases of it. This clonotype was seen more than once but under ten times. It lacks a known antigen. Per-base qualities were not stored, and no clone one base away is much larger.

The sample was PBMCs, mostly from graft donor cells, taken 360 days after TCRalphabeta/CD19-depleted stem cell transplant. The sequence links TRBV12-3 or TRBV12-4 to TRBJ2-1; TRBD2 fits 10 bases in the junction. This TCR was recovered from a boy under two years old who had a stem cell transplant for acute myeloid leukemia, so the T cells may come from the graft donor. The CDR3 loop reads CASTRRGTSARFF. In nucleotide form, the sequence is TGTGCCAGCACCCGTAGGGGGACTAGCGCGAGGTTCTTC.